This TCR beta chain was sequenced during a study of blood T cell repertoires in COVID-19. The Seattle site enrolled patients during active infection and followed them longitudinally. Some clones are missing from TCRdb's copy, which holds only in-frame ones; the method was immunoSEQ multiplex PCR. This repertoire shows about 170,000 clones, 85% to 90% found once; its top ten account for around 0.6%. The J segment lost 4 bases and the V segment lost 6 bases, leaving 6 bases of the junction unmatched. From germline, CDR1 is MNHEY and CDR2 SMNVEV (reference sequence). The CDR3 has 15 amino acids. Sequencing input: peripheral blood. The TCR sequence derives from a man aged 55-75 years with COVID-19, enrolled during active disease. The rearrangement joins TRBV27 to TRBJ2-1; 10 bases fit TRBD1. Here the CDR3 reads CASRTTGGGYNEQFF. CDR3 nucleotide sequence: TGTGCCAGCAGAACGACAGGGGGCGGGTACAATGAGCAGTTCTTC.